This TCR beta chain was sequenced in a study of beta chain features in type 1 diabetes. Study context: Regarding age, gender and cell yields, patients proved similar to healthy donors. Overall study results and limits: Fewer insertions but more deletions were seen at VDJ junctions in type 1 diabetes patients. There was no resolution here of whether HLA type influences TCRB rearrangement.

In the case of this clone: Its cognate antigen is unknown.

V lost 10 bases to trimming and J lost 14 bases, with 26 bases between them. Germline values: CDR1 MNHEY, CDR2 SVGAGI. This CDR3 is 13 amino acids long. Expressed TCRB transcripts got sequenced, as all isolated RNA was reverse transcribed. Reads from naive, central memory and regulatory T cell samples averaged around 3.6 million. The method was immunoSEQ multiplex PCR; TCRdb's version includes in-frame clones alone and lacks a portion of them. The table records about 930,000 clones, about 17% of them present only once. The TCR originated in a woman between 18 and 29 years old in good health. Sequencing was performed on naive CD4+ T cells from blood. The chain carries TRBV6-5 and TRBJ1-2; possibly TRBD1 for D (5 bases). DNA for the CDR3: TGTGCCACCAGGCCGGGACGGACCTATTATTGGACCTTC. Translation gives CATRPGRTYYWTF.